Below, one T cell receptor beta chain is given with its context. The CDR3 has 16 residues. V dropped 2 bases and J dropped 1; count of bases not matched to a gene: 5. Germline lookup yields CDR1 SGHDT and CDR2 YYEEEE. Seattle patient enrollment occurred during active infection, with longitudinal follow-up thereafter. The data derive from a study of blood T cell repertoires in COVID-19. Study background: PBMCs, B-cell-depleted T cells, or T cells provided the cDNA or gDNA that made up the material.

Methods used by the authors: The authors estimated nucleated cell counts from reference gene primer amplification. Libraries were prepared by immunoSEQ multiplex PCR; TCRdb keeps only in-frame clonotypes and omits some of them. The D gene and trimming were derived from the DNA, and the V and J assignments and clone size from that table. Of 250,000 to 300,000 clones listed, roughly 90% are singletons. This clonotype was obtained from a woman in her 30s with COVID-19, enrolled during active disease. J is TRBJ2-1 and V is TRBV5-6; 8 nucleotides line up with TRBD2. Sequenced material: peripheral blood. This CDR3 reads CASSFRGGFSYNEQFF. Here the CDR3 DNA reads TGTGCCAGCAGCTTCCGGGGGGGCTTTTCCTACAATGAGCAGTTCTTC.